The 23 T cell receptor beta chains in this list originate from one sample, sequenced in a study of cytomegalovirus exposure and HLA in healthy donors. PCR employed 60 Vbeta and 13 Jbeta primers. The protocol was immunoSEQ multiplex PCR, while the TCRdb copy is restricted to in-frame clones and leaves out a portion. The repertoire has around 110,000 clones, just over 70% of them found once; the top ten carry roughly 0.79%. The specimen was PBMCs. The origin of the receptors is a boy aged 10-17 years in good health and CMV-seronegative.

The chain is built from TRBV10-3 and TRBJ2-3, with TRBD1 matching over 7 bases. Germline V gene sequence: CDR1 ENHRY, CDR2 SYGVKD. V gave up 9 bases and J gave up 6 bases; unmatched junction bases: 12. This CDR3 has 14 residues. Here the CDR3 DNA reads TGTGCCATTACCCTTGGTCTACAGGGGGATACGCAGTATTTT. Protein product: CAITLGLQGDTQYF.

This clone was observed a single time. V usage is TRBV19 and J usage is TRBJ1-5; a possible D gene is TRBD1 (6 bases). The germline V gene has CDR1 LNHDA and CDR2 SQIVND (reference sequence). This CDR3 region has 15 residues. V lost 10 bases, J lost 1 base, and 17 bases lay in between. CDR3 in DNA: TGTGCCACCCGCAGGGGTCCCTTGAGCAATCAGCCCCAGCATTTT. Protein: CATRRGPLSNQPQHF.

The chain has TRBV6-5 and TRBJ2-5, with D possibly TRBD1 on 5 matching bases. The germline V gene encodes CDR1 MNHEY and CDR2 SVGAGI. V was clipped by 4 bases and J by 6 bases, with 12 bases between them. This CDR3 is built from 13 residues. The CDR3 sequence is CASSFLHRKTQYF. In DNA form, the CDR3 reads TGTGCCAGCAGTTTCCTTCACAGGAAGACCCAGTACTTC.

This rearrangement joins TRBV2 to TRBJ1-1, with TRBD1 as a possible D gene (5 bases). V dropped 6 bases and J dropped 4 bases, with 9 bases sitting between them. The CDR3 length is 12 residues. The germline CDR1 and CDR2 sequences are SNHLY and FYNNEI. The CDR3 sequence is CASSLQGTEAFF. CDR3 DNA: TGTGCCAGCAGCCTTCAGGGCACTGAAGCTTTCTTT.

The CDR3: CASSPYRAYRTGELFF. In DNA, the CDR3 is TGCGCCAGCAGCCCTTACCGTGCGTATCGGACCGGGGAGCTGTTTTTT. This chain joins TRBV5-1 and TRBJ2-2; D is uncertain. V was cut by 4 bases and J by 5 bases, with 18 bases left in between. The CDR3 runs to 16 residues. CDR1 is SGHRS and CDR2 is YFSETQ in the germline V gene.

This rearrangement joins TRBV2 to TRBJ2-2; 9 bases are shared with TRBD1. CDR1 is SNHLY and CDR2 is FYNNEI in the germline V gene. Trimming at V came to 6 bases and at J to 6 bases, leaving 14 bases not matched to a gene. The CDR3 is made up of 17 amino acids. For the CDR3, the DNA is TGTGCCAGCAGCCTCAGGACAGGGGCATTTGGGGCCGGGGAGCTGTTTTTT. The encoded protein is CASSLRTGAFGAGELFF. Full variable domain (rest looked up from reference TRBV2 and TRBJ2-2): EPEVTQTPSHQVTQMGQEVILRCVPISNHLYFYWYRQILGQKVEFLVSFYNNEISEKSEIFDDQFSVERPDGSNFTLKIRSTKLEDSAMYFCASSLRTGAFGAGELFFGEGSRLTVL.

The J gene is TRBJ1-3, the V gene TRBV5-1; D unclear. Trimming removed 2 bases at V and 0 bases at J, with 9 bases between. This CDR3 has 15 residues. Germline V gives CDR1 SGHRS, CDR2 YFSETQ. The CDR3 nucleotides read TGCGCCAGCAGCTTCGCCGAGTTCTCTGGAAACACCATATATTTT. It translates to CASSFAEFSGNTIYF.

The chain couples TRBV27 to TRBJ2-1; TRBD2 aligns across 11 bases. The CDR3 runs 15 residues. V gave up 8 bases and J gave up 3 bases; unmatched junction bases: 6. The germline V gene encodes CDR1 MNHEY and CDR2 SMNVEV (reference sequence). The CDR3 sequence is CASGDTSGSYNEQFF. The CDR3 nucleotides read TGTGCCAGCGGCGATACTAGCGGGAGCTACAATGAGCAGTTCTTC.

The CDR3 region has the DNA TGTGCCAGCAGCAACGACAGAGCATCTGGCTACACCTTC. It is translated as CASSNDRASGYTF. The chain couples TRBV7-6 to TRBJ1-2; the D gene is possibly TRBD1 (5 bases). The CDR3 is 13 amino acids. The V end was cut by 5 bases, the J end by 7 bases, with 14 bases between. Germline loops: CDR1 SGHVS, CDR2 FNYEAQ.

The CDR3 loop reads CASRLRGNFQETQYF. The CDR3 coding sequence is TGTGCCAGCCGACTCAGGGGAAACTTCCAAGAGACCCAGTACTTC. The chain links TRBV6-1 to TRBJ2-5; perhaps TRBD1 as D (6 bases). Germline CDR1 and CDR2: MNHNS and SASEGT. V was cut by 8 bases and J by 1 base, with 17 bases left in between. The CDR3 has 15 residues.

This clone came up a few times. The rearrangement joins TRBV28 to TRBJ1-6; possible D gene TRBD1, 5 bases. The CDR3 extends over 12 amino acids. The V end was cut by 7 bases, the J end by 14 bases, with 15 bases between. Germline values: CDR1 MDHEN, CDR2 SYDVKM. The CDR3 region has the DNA TGTGCCAGCACCCCCCCAAGGGGCGCCCTCCACTTT. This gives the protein CASTPPRGALHF.

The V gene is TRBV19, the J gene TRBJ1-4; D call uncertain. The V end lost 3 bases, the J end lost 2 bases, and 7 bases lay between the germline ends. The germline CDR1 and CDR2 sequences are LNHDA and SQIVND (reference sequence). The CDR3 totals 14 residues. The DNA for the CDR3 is TGTGCCAGTAGTATCGGGAGGACTAATGAAAAACTGTTTTTT. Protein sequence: CASSIGRTNEKLFF.

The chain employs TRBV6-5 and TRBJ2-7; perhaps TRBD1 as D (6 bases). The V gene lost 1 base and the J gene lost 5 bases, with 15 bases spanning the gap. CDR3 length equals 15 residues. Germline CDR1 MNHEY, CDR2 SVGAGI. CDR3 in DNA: TGTGCCAGCAGTTACTTGGACAGTCCCTCGCACGAGCAGTACTTC. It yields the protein CASSYLDSPSHEQYF.

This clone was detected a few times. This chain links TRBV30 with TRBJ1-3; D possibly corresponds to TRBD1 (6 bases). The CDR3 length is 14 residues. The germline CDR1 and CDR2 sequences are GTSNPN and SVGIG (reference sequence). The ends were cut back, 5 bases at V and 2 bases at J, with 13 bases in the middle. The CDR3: CAWGRGYPGNTIYF. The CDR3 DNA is TGTGCCTGGGGAAGGGGGTACCCTGGAAACACCATATATTTT.

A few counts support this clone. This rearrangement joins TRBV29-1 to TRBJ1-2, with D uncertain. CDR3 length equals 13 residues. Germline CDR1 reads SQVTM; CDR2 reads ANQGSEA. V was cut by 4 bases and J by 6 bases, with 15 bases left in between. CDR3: CSVVKYTEDGYTF. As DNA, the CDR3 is TGCAGCGTTGTAAAGTACACCGAGGATGGCTACACCTTC.

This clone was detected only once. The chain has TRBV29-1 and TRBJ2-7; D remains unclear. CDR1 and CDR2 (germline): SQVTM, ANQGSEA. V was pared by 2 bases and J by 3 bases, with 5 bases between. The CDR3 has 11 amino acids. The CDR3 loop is CSVELDYEQYF. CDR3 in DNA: TGCAGCGTTGAACTAGACTACGAGCAGTACTTC.

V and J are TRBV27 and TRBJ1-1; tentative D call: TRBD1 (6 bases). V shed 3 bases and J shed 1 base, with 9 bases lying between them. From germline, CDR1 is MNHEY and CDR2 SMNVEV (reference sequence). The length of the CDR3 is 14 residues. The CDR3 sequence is CASSLQGWNTEAFF. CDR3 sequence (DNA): TGTGCCAGCAGTTTGCAGGGGTGGAACACTGAAGCTTTCTTT.

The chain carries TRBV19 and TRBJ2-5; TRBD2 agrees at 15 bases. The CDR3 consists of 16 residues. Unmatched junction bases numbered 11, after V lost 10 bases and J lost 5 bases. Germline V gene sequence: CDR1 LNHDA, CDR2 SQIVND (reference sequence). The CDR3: CATSSWTSGRGETQYF. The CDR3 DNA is TGTGCCACCAGCTCCTGGACTAGCGGGAGGGGTGAGACCCAGTACTTC.

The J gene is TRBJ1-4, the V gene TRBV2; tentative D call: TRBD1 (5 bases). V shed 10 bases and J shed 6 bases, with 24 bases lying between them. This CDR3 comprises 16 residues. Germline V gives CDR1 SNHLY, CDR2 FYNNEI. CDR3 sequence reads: CATSLHARLGDEKLFF. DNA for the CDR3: TGTGCCACCAGCCTGCATGCGCGGTTAGGGGATGAAAAACTGTTTTTT.

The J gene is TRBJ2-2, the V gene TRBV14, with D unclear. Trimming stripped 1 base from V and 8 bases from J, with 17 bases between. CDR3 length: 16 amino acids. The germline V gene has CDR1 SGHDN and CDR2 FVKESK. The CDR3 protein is CASSQALPIRWGELFF. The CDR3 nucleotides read TGTGCCAGCAGCCAAGCACTTCCCATTCGGTGGGGGGAGCTGTTTTTT.

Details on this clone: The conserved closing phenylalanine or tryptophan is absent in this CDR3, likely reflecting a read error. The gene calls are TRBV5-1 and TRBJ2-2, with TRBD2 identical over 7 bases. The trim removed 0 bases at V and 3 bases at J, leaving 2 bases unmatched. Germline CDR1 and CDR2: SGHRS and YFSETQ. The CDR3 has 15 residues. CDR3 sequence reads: CASSLALADTGELFV. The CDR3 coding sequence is TGCGCCAGCAGCTTGGCTCTAGCGGACACCGGGGAGCTGTTTGTT.

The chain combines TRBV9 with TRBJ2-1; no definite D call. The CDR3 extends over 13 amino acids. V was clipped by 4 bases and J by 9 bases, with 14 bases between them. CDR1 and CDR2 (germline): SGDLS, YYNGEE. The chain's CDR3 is CASSTRPAGEQFF. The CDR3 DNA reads TGTGCCAGCAGCACCCGACCCGCAGGTGAGCAGTTCTTC.

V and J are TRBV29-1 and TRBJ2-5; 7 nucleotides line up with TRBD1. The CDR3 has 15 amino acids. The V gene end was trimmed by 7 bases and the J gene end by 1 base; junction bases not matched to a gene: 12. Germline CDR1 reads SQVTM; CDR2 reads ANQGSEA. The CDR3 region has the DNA TGCAGCGCTCAAAGACAGGGTTCGCGCCAAGAGACCCAGTACTTC. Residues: CSAQRQGSRQETQYF.